This TCR beta chain comes out of a study of CXCR3-negative and CXCR3-positive naive CD8 T cells. The CDR3 has 15 amino acids. CDR1 ENHRY and CDR2 SYGVKD come from the germline V gene. UMI labels and 5' RACE were used to prepare the TRB cDNA libraries. TCRdb derives one entry per CDR3 protein from the 5' RACE reads, leaving out DNA. This sample's table reports about 53,000 distinct CDR3 sequences. The source is a human donor in good health. Some clones in this sample may be carry-over from other donors' samples. What was sequenced was naive CXCR3- CD8+ T cells from blood. Regarding subset: CD45RO-CCR7+CD27+CD95- naive CD8+ T cells lacking CXCR3 (TNR3-). The chain couples TRBV10-3 to TRBJ2-7. The CDR3 protein is CAISEWDVSTYEQYF.